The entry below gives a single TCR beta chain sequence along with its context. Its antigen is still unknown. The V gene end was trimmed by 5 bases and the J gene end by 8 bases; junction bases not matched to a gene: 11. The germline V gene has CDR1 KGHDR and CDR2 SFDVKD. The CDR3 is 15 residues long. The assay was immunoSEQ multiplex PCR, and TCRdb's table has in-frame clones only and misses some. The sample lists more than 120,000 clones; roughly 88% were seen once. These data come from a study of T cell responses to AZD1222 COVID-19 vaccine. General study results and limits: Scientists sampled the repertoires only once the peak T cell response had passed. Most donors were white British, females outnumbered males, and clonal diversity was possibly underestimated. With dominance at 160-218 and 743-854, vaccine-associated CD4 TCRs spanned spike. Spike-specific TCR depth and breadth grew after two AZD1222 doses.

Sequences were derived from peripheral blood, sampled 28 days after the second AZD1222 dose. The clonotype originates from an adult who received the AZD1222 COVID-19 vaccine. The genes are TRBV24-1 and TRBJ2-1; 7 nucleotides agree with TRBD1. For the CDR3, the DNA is TGTGCCACCAGTGCCAAACCACAGGGGAAGGATGAGCAGTTCTTC. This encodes CATSAKPQGKDEQFF.